These 10 T cell receptor beta chains share one sample of origin, sequenced in a study of CD8 T cells in Susac syndrome. After extraction with the RNeasy kit, about 0.45 to 1 ug of the RNA was reverse transcribed using random hexamers. TCRdb processed the immunoSEQ multiplex PCR reads anew with MiXCR; each CDR3 protein has one entry. The profile shows some 94,000 distinct CDR3 sequences, 90% to 95% of them singletons. Sequencing was done on a sample of CD4+ T cells from PBMCs. The receptors derive from a human donor with Susac syndrome.

The chain couples TRBV5-4 to TRBJ1-1; tentatively, D is TRBD1 (6 bases). Germline V gene sequence: CDR1 SGHNT, CDR2 YYREEE (reference sequence). V lost 2 bases to trimming and J lost 5 bases, with 13 bases between them. The CDR3 has 14 residues. The CDR3 loop reads CASSFPGRGTEAFF. DNA for the CDR3: TGTGCCAGCAGCTTCCCAGGGAGGGGGACTGAAGCTTTCTTT.

As regards this clonotype: One junction end does not reproduce the germline sequence, and a read error may be involved. CDR3 region: CASSWNSGELFF. The CDR3 coding sequence is TGTGCCAGCAGCTGGAACTCCGGGGAGCTGTTTTTT. The V call is TRBV28, the J call TRBJ2-2, with D unresolved. In germline, CDR1 is MDHEN, CDR2 SYDVKM. The CDR3 is 12 residues long.

This chain links TRBV1 with TRBJ1-5. TRBV1 is recorded as a pseudogene. The CDR3 covers 12 residues. The DNA for the CDR3 is TGCACCAGCAGCCACAGGCGGAGGTCCCAGCATTTT. This encodes CTSSHRRRSQHF.

The rearrangement uses TRBV28 and TRBJ2-1, with no clear D. The CDR3 has 14 amino acids. The V gene's germline CDR1 is MDHEN and CDR2 SYDVKM. V was trimmed by 1 base and J by 0 bases, leaving 4 bases between them. The CDR3, as DNA: TGTGCCAGCAGTTTATCCTCCTCCTACAATGAGCAGTTCTTC. It translates to CASSLSSSYNEQFF.

This chain joins TRBV7-8 and TRBJ2-2; a weak D match, TRBD2 (5 bases). This CDR3 spans 16 amino acids. CDR1 is SGHVS and CDR2 is FQNEAQ in the germline V gene. V lost 11 bases and J lost 3, with 22 bases in between. Here the CDR3 DNA reads TGTGCCGCCCGCTTGGCCGACTTGCGGGACACCGGGGAGCTGTTTTTT. Protein sequence: CAARLADLRDTGELFF.

This clonotype was seen a single time. The chain joins TRBV3-1 to TRBJ1-6; TRBD1 might be the D (5 bases). The CDR3 is 16 residues long. CDR1 is LGHDT, CDR2 YNNKEL, per germline (reference sequence). V shed 0 bases and J shed 7 bases, with 13 bases lying between them. The CDR3 reads CASSQDPVGGNSPLHF. CDR3 DNA: TGTGCCAGCAGCCAAGACCCGGTGGGGGGGAATTCACCCCTCCACTTT.

The rearrangement uses TRBV20-1 and TRBJ2-5; 8 bases are shared with TRBD2. Germline V gene data show CDR1 as DFQATT and CDR2 as SNEGSKA (reference sequence). The CDR3 consists of 13 residues. The V segment lost 6 bases and the J segment 5 bases; nucleotides outside the gene matches: 8. CDR3 sequence (DNA): TGCAGTGCGAATTCAGCGGGAGTGGAGACCCAGTACTTC. Its protein is CSANSAGVETQYF.

This clonotype has a single count. The chain employs TRBV7-8 and TRBJ2-6; no reliable D call. V was shortened by 1 base and J by 0 bases, with 10 bases between the two germline ends. Germline assignment: CDR1 SGHVS and CDR2 FQNEAQ. This CDR3 is 17 amino acids long. The CDR3 sequence is CASSLVSGLSGANVLTF. The CDR3 region has the DNA TGTGCCAGCAGCTTAGTATCAGGCCTCTCTGGGGCCAACGTCCTGACTTTC.

This chain connects TRBV5-1 to TRBJ2-3; D is unresolved. Trimming took off 0 bases at V and 3 bases at J, with 11 bases between the two ends. This CDR3 has 15 residues. The V gene's germline CDR1 is SGHRS and CDR2 YFSETQ. CDR3 region: CASSLGPVPTDTQYF. CDR3 DNA sequence: TGCGCCAGCAGCTTGGGCCCGGTGCCAACAGATACGCAGTATTTT.

DNA of the CDR3: TGTGCCAGCAGTGTTGGGGGAGCTAGCTCCTACAATGAGCAGTTCTTC. Amino acids: CASSVGGASSYNEQFF. The gene calls are TRBV25-1 and TRBJ2-1; the D call may be TRBD1 or TRBD2 (5 bases each). The CDR3 covers 16 residues. Between the trimmed V and J ends, which lost 4 bases and 0 bases, there was a span of 13 bases. The germline CDR1 and CDR2 sequences are MGHDK and SYGVNS.